Each of the 16 T cell receptor beta chains below was sequenced from the same sample in a study of T cell changes during pregnancy in multiple sclerosis (dated by TCRdb to the late 2010s). The library relied on the immunoSEQ multiplex PCR assay. TCRdb took this table from immuneACCESS and kept in-frame rearrangements with V and J called. Such tables lack part of the clones; where checked against another copy, unresolved V genes explain under half of the gap, and the rest is unexplained. Present in this sample are under 60,000 clones, about nine tenths of which were seen just once. The ten most abundant clones make up about 10% of the sample. The sample in question was CD8+ T cells from peripheral blood mononuclear cells, obtained after pregnancy. The source of these receptors is a female donor with multiple sclerosis, enrolled in a pregnancy study.

The V and J genes are TRBV19 and TRBJ1-1, with 7 bases fitting TRBD1. The V gene end was trimmed by 3 bases and the J gene end by 1 base; junction bases not matched to a gene: 5. From germline, CDR1 is LNHDA and CDR2 SQIVND (reference sequence). This CDR3 comprises 15 residues. The CDR3 nucleotides read TGTGCCAGTAGTATTGTGTCAGGGGGGAACACTGAAGCTTTCTTT. This codes for CASSIVSGGNTEAFF.

This rearrangement joins TRBV5-5 to TRBJ2-1, with a weak D call TRBD2 (5 bases). CDR3 size: 17 residues. Germline V lookup: CDR1 SGHKS, CDR2 YYEKEE (reference sequence). The ends were cut back, 2 bases at V and 5 bases at J, with 20 bases in the middle. The CDR3 sequence is CASSLAFEGPLDNEQFF. DNA of the CDR3: TGTGCCAGCAGCTTAGCATTTGAGGGTCCGTTGGACAATGAGCAGTTCTTC.

This clone was seen a few times. This chain uses TRBV15 with TRBJ2-2, with TRBD2 matching 7 bases. The CDR3 totals 16 residues. Looked up from germline, CDR1 is LNHNV and CDR2 is YYDKDF (reference sequence). V dropped 5 bases and J dropped 0; count of bases not matched to a gene: 6. This CDR3 reads CATSFTLAANTGELFF. The CDR3 DNA reads as TGTGCCACCAGCTTTACTCTAGCGGCGAACACCGGGGAGCTGTTTTTT. Full variable domain (outside the CDR3, taken from reference TRBV15 and TRBJ2-2): DAMVIQNPRYQVTQFGKPVTLSCSQTLNHNVMYWYQQKSSQAPKLLFHYYDKDFNNEADTPDNFQSRRPNTSFCFLDIRSPGLGDTAMYLCATSFTLAANTGELFFGEGSRLTVL.

This clone was seen a single time. V and J are TRBV5-6 and TRBJ1-2; D gene uncertain. The CDR3 runs to 16 residues. Trimming took off 0 bases at V and 9 bases at J, with 21 bases between the two ends. Germline assignment: CDR1 SGHDT and CDR2 YYEEEE. CDR3 DNA: TGTGCCAGCAGCTTGGTTTACCCTATCCGGGAAGGGAGCTACACCTTC. Amino acids: CASSLVYPIREGSYTF. Filled out from reference TRBV5-6 and TRBJ1-2, the complete variable domain reads DAGVTQSPTHLIKTRGQQVTLRCSPKSGHDTVSWYQQALGQGPQFIFQYYEEEERQRGNFPDRFSGHQFPNYSSELNVNALLLGDSALYLCASSLVYPIREGSYTFGSGTRLTVV.

The V call is TRBV14, the J call TRBJ2-1; 10 bases are shared with TRBD2. Germline assignment: CDR1 SGHDN and CDR2 FVKESK. The CDR3 length is 15 residues. V lost 0 bases and J lost 7; bases outside the gene matches: 3. CDR3 sequence (DNA): TGTGCCAGCAGCCAAGAAACTAGCGGGGAAAATGAGCAGTTCTTC. This encodes CASSQETSGENEQFF.

V gene TRBV9 combines with J gene TRBJ1-1; TRBD1 aligns across 8 bases. The germline V gene encodes CDR1 SGDLS and CDR2 YYNGEE. CDR3 length: 13 residues. V was pared by 3 bases and J by 5 bases, with 3 bases of the junction left unmatched. DNA for the CDR3: TGTGCCAGCAGCGGCAGGACAGGGACTGAAGCTTTCTTT. This codes for CASSGRTGTEAFF.

J is TRBJ1-2 and V is TRBV9; D unresolved. Between the trimmed V and J ends, which lost 0 bases and 5 bases, there was a span of 11 bases. CDR3 size: 14 residues. Germline-derived CDR1 and CDR2 are SGDLS and YYNGEE. CDR3 coding DNA: TGTGCCAGCAGCGTAGAGGCGGCTTCTTATGGCTACACCTTC. Encoded protein: CASSVEAASYGYTF.

The chain recombines TRBV18 with TRBJ1-1; a possible D gene is TRBD1 (6 bases). Trimming pared 3 bases from V and 0 bases from J, leaving 11 bases between. Germline loops: CDR1 KGHSH, CDR2 LQKENI. The CDR3 totals 15 residues. CDR3 sequence: CASSPTGTLNTEAFF. In DNA, the CDR3 is TGTGCCAGCTCACCTACCGGGACACTGAACACTGAAGCTTTCTTT.

The chain links TRBV6-1 to TRBJ1-2; a weak D match, TRBD1 (5 bases). V was clipped by 2 bases and J by 5 bases, with 21 bases between them. CDR1 is MNHNS, CDR2 SASEGT, per germline. The CDR3 spans 17 residues. In DNA form, the CDR3 reads TGTGCCAGCAGTGAACCCCTCATATCACAGGTCTTGTATGGCTACACCTTC. Amino acid sequence: CASSEPLISQVLYGYTF.

The rearrangement uses TRBV19 and TRBJ2-5; a weak D match, TRBD2 (6 bases). Trimming took off 8 bases at V and 5 bases at J, with 21 bases between the two ends. Germline V gene data show CDR1 as LNHDA and CDR2 as SQIVND (reference sequence). CDR3 length: 15 amino acids. The CDR3 nucleotides read TGTGCCAGTCGGGAGACAGCCGCCGCGGGGGAGACCCAGTACTTC. Its protein is CASRETAAAGETQYF.

The chain recombines TRBV25-1 with TRBJ1-4; no clear D. Germline CDR1 and CDR2: MGHDK and SYGVNS. This CDR3 region has 12 residues. The V end was cut by 4 bases, the J end by 12 bases, with 12 bases between. CDR3 nucleotide sequence: TGTGCCAGCAGTGGAACTTCCTCGCAACTGTTTTTT. It encodes CASSGTSSQLFF.

In its sample, this clone was seen once. This sequence joins TRBV6-5 and TRBJ2-7; 9 bases line up with TRBD1. After removal of 8 bases from V and 4 bases from J, the junction contained 12 bases not matched to a gene. The CDR3 contains 15 residues. From germline, CDR1 is MNHEY and CDR2 SVGAGI. The CDR3 region has the DNA TGTGCCAGCCGTACCGGGGGACAGGGAATTTACGAGCAGTACTTC. Translating it yields CASRTGGQGIYEQYF.

This clone appeared a single time. The chain carries TRBV6-6 and TRBJ1-2; no reliable D call. Per the germline V gene, CDR1 is MNHNY and CDR2 is SVGAGI (reference sequence). This CDR3 has 11 residues. The V end was cut by 2 bases, the J end by 8 bases, with 6 bases between. The CDR3 region has the DNA TGTGCCAGCAGTTACAATATCGGCTACACCTTC. It yields the protein CASSYNIGYTF.

The chain joins TRBV6-5 to TRBJ2-5, with TRBD1 matching 7 bases. V was pared by 5 bases and J by 4 bases, with 7 bases of the junction left unmatched. Looked up from germline, CDR1 is MNHEY and CDR2 is SVGAGI. CDR3 size: 14 residues. The CDR3 reads CASSHEGARETQYF. CDR3 bases: TGTGCCAGCAGTCACGAGGGGGCTCGAGAGACCCAGTACTTC.

This clone was seen once. V is TRBV12-5 and J is TRBJ2-2, with 8 positions matching TRBD2. Looked up from germline, CDR1 is LGHNT and CDR2 is FRNRAP. The CDR3 runs 16 residues. With V trimmed by 5 bases and J by 3 bases, 8 bases remained unmatched. Here the CDR3 DNA reads TGTGCTAGTGGTCTGTCGGGGGGGTTGGACACCGGGGAGCTGTTTTTT. Encoded protein: CASGLSGGLDTGELFF.

The chain carries TRBV15 and TRBJ2-1, with a weak D call TRBD1 (6 bases). The length of the CDR3 is 18 residues. Trimming removed 3 bases at V and 0 bases at J, with 18 bases between. Germline V lookup: CDR1 LNHNV, CDR2 YYDKDF (reference sequence). This chain's CDR3 is CATSRAGTLKTSYNEQFF. For the CDR3, the DNA is TGTGCCACCAGCAGGGCCGGGACACTCAAAACCTCCTACAATGAGCAGTTCTTC.